A single sample is the source of the 24 T cell receptor beta chains below, sequenced in a study of blood T cell repertoires in COVID-19. Here immunoSEQ multiplex PCR was the method, and the copy in TCRdb shows in-frame clones only, minus some. The table has 250,000 to 300,000 clones, approximately 91% seen once. The sequenced sample consisted of peripheral blood. These receptors came from a woman aged 60-70 years with acute or convalescent COVID-19.

The chain carries TRBV27 and TRBJ2-1; a weak D match, TRBD2 (5 bases). The CDR3 is made up of 14 amino acids. The germline V gene has CDR1 MNHEY and CDR2 SMNVEV (reference sequence). V was cut by 5 bases and J by 0 bases, with 8 bases left in between. This chain's CDR3 is CASSRRDSYNEQFF. For the CDR3, the DNA is TGTGCCAGCAGTCGCCGGGACTCCTACAATGAGCAGTTCTTC.

The rearrangement joins TRBV9 to TRBJ2-1, with D maybe TRBD2 (6 bases). The CDR3 has 13 amino acids. Trimming stripped 0 bases from V and 14 bases from J, with 15 bases between. Per the germline V gene, CDR1 is SGDLS and CDR2 is YYNGEE. CDR3 loop: CASSVEVGSSEFF. DNA of the CDR3: TGTGCCAGCAGCGTAGAAGTCGGGAGTAGTGAGTTCTTC.

The V gene is TRBV28, the J gene TRBJ2-3; the match to TRBD1 covers 8 bases. Trimming cost V 5 bases and J 3 bases; bases outside gene matches: 7. The CDR3 runs 15 residues. Germline-derived CDR1 and CDR2 are MDHEN and SYDVKM. The CDR3 here is CASSQTQGATDTQYF. The CDR3 bases are TGTGCCAGCAGTCAAACTCAGGGGGCGACAGATACGCAGTATTTT. The whole variable domain, filled in from reference TRBV28 and TRBJ2-3, reads DVKVTQSSRYLVKRTGEKVFLECVQDMDHENMFWYRQDPGLGLRLIYFSYDVKMKEKGDIPEGYSVSREKKERFSLILESASTNQTSMYLCASSQTQGATDTQYFGPGTRLTVL.

This sequence joins TRBV5-6 and TRBJ1-2; a possible D gene is TRBD1 (5 bases). V shed 0 bases and J shed 2 bases, with 8 bases lying between them. Germline lookup yields CDR1 SGHDT and CDR2 YYEEEE. The CDR3 contains 14 residues. The CDR3 region is CASSLVRGNYGYTF. CDR3 sequence (DNA): TGTGCCAGCAGCTTGGTCCGGGGGAACTATGGCTACACCTTC.

The rearrangement joins TRBV5-1 to TRBJ1-4; weak D call: TRBD1 (6 bases). Germline V lookup: CDR1 SGHRS, CDR2 YFSETQ. Trimming removed 1 base from V and 0 bases from J, with 10 bases in between. The CDR3 covers 16 residues. CDR3 in amino acids: CASSLQGQTTNEKLFF. For the CDR3, the DNA is TGCGCCAGCAGCTTGCAGGGGCAAACAACTAATGAAAAACTGTTTTTT.

The chain combines TRBV4-2 with TRBJ1-5, with D tentatively TRBD1 (6 bases). The V gene's germline CDR1 is LGHNA and CDR2 YNFKEQ. V lost 0 bases and J 7 bases, leaving 16 bases between the germline ends. The CDR3 runs 16 residues. CDR3 DNA sequence: TGTGCCAGCAGCCAAGAGAGACAGGACGGGATACAGCCCCAGCATTTT. This codes for CASSQERQDGIQPQHF.

This chain uses TRBV7-9 with TRBJ1-6; D gene unclear. Germline V gives CDR1 SEHNR, CDR2 FQNEAQ (reference sequence). The CDR3 is 16 amino acids. Trimming pared 3 bases from V and 0 bases from J, leaving 9 bases between. The CDR3 loop reads CASSFGGSSYNSPLHF. The CDR3 coding sequence is TGTGCCAGCAGCTTTGGAGGGAGCTCCTATAATTCACCCCTCCACTTT.

The chain combines TRBV28 with TRBJ1-1; possible D gene TRBD1, 6 bases. Germline V gene sequence: CDR1 MDHEN, CDR2 SYDVKM. The length of the CDR3 is 12 residues. V dropped 8 bases and J dropped 5 bases, with 12 bases sitting between them. The CDR3 loop is CASGGARTEAFF. The CDR3 DNA follows: TGTGCCAGCGGGGGCGCCCGGACTGAAGCTTTCTTT.

The chain combines TRBV18 with TRBJ1-5; TRBD1 matches at 7 bases. The CDR3 length is 15 residues. After removal of 4 bases from V and 0 bases from J, the junction contained 3 bases not matched to a gene. CDR1 KGHSH and CDR2 LQKENI come from the germline V gene. The CDR3 bases are TGTGCCAGCTCACTGGGGACAGATAGCAATCAGCCCCAGCATTTT. The encoded protein is CASSLGTDSNQPQHF.

The V call is TRBV3-1 (or the pseudogene TRBV3-2), the J call TRBJ2-1; 8 nucleotides match TRBD2. With 2 bases clipped from V and 1 base from J, the junction kept 10 bases outside the gene matches. The CDR3 is made up of 18 amino acids. Germline CDR1 LGHDT, CDR2 YNNKEL (reference sequence). The CDR3 loop is CASSQRVGGVGSYNEQFF. The CDR3, as DNA: TGTGCCAGCAGCCAACGAGTCGGGGGGGTAGGTTCCTACAATGAGCAGTTCTTC.

This clone came up a few times. The chain links TRBV19 to TRBJ2-7, with 12 bases lining up with TRBD1. The CDR3 runs 14 residues. V lost 6 bases and J lost 7; bases outside the gene matches: 7. Germline loops: CDR1 LNHDA, CDR2 SQIVND (reference sequence). CDR3 region: CASSPGQGAGEQYF. The DNA for the CDR3 is TGTGCCAGTAGCCCGGGACAGGGGGCAGGAGAGCAGTACTTC.

The genes are TRBV9 and TRBJ1-2; maybe TRBD1 (5 bases). The CDR3 length is 14 residues. Per germline, CDR1 SGDLS and CDR2 YYNGEE. Between the trimmed V and J ends, which lost 0 bases and 6 bases, there was a span of 12 bases. The CDR3 region is CASSVVGGSHGYTF. The CDR3 bases are TGTGCCAGCAGCGTAGTGGGGGGGTCGCATGGCTACACCTTC.

The genes are TRBV14 and TRBJ2-5; 12 bases are shared with TRBD2. Germline CDR1 SGHDN, CDR2 FVKESK. The V gene end was trimmed by 1 base and the J gene end by 1 base; junction bases not matched to a gene: 4. The CDR3 has 17 amino acids. CDR3 region: CASSQGASGRAQETQYF. As DNA, the CDR3 is TGTGCCAGCAGCCAAGGGGCTAGCGGGAGGGCCCAAGAGACCCAGTACTTC.

The chain combines TRBV28 with TRBJ2-2, with D possibly TRBD2 on 6 matching bases. The CDR3 length is 16 residues. Germline V lookup: CDR1 MDHEN, CDR2 SYDVKM. V dropped 3 bases and J dropped 2 bases, with 13 bases sitting between them. The CDR3 nucleotides are TGTGCCAGCAGTTTCCTCGGGACTGTTAACACCGGGGAGCTGTTTTTT. Translated, it gives CASSFLGTVNTGELFF.

The gene calls are TRBV11-3 and TRBJ2-2; TRBD2 is a possible D gene (5 bases). CDR1 and CDR2 from the germline V gene are SGHNT and YENEEA. The V gene lost 0 bases and the J gene lost 12 bases, with 11 bases spanning the gap. This CDR3 has 13 residues. In DNA, the CDR3 is TGTGCCAGCAGCTTAGATCGAGGGTCGAAGCTGTTTTTT. Its protein product is CASSLDRGSKLFF.

The V gene is TRBV4-3, the J gene TRBJ2-1, with D possibly being TRBD2 (6 bases). Germline CDR1 LGHNA, CDR2 YSLEER. The CDR3 is 16 residues long. V gave up 0 bases and J gave up 0 bases, with 9 bases separating them. This CDR3 reads CASSQEGGSSYNEQFF. The CDR3 DNA follows: TGCGCCAGCAGCCAAGAAGGAGGGAGCTCCTACAATGAGCAGTTCTTC.

The J gene is TRBJ1-6, the V gene TRBV19; D remains unclear. Germline assignment: CDR1 LNHDA and CDR2 SQIVND (reference sequence). The CDR3 consists of 14 residues. V was clipped by 1 base and J by 7 bases, with 8 bases between them. The CDR3 is CASSIGRINSPLHF. DNA of the CDR3: TGTGCCAGTAGTATAGGGAGGATAAATTCACCCCTCCACTTT.

The chain is built from TRBV27 and TRBJ1-5; possibly TRBD1 for D (5 bases). The CDR3 is made up of 14 amino acids. Trimming pared 2 bases from V and 6 bases from J, leaving 11 bases between. Germline-derived CDR1 and CDR2 are MNHEY and SMNVEV (reference sequence). In nucleotides, the CDR3 is TGTGCCAGCAGTTTAGGGAGGGGCGGTCAGCCCCAGCATTTT. Its protein product is CASSLGRGGQPQHF.

V is TRBV7-2 and J is TRBJ2-1; 9 nucleotides align to TRBD2. CDR1 and CDR2 from the germline V gene are SGHTA and FQGNSA. Losses at the gene ends were 5 bases for V and 11 bases for J; bases not matched to a gene: 7. CDR3 size: 13 residues. In DNA, the CDR3 is TGTGCCAGCAGCCCACCGACTAGCGGAAAGCAGTTCTTC. Translating gives CASSPPTSGKQFF.

The rearrangement links TRBV5-1 to TRBJ2-3, with 9 bases fitting TRBD2. The CDR3 covers 16 residues. Germline-derived CDR1 and CDR2 are SGHRS and YFSETQ. Unmatched junction bases numbered 12, after V lost 4 bases and J lost 6 bases. The CDR3 region is CASSPPLVAGADTQYF. For the CDR3, the DNA is TGCGCCAGCAGCCCCCCGCTGGTAGCGGGAGCGGATACGCAGTATTTT.

V and J are TRBV7-9 and TRBJ1-1; TRBD1 agrees at 9 bases. This CDR3 contains 15 residues. Per the germline V gene, CDR1 is SEHNR and CDR2 is FQNEAQ (reference sequence). J was trimmed by 6 bases and V by 1 base; bases with no gene match: 6. As DNA, the CDR3 is TGTGCCAGCAGCTTAGTGTGGACAGGGGTCCCTGAAGCTTTCTTT. Its translation is CASSLVWTGVPEAFF. The complete variable domain, with remaining parts taken from reference TRBV7-9 and TRBJ1-1, reads DTGVSQNPRHKITKRGQNVTFRCDPISEHNRLYWYRQTLGQGPEFLTYFQNEAQLEKSRLLSDRFSAERPKGSFSTLEIQRTEQGDSAMYLCASSLVWTGVPEAFFGQGTRLTVV.

This clone was recorded only once. The genes are TRBV5-1 and TRBJ1-1; 9 positions agree with TRBD1. CDR1 SGHRS and CDR2 YFSETQ come from the germline V gene. The CDR3 sequence is 19 residues long. J gave up 5 bases and V 4 bases, and 21 bases lay outside the gene matches. CDR3 bases: TGCGCCAGCAGCCCCGGAAGGTCTGCGGACAGGGGCAGTGAAACTGAAGCTTTCTTT. Its translation: CASSPGRSADRGSETEAFF.

This chain links TRBV7-8 with TRBJ2-7, with a tentative D call TRBD1 (7 bases). The V gene lost 6 bases and the J gene lost 2 bases, with 17 bases spanning the gap. CDR3 length: 15 residues. Germline assignment: CDR1 SGHVS and CDR2 FQNEAQ. CDR3 bases: TGTGCCAGCAGTCCAGGGGGGAACGGAGCCTACGAGCAGTACTTC. This translates into CASSPGGNGAYEQYF.

The gene calls are TRBV7-2 and TRBJ2-1; 8 bases are a match to TRBD2. CDR1 and CDR2 from the germline V gene are SGHTA and FQGNSA. V lost 1 base and J lost 7; bases outside the gene matches: 6. The CDR3 loop spans 15 amino acids. The CDR3 reads CASSLVGLASNEQFF. CDR3 bases: TGTGCCAGCAGCTTAGTAGGACTAGCAAGTAATGAGCAGTTCTTC. Filled out from reference TRBV7-2 and TRBJ2-1, the complete variable domain reads GAGVSQSPSNKVTEKGKDVELRCDPISGHTALYWYRQSLGQGLEFLIYFQGNSAPDKSGLPSDRFSAERTGGSVSTLTIQRTQQEDSAVYLCASSLVGLASNEQFFGPGTRLTVL.